This T cell receptor beta chain comes out of a study of T-cell memory formation after mild COVID-19. Points from the study as a whole: Memory sampled before infection contained some responding clones, suggesting cross-reactive memory joined.

Each CDR3 protein gets one entry after TCRdb re-called the 5' RACE reads with MiXCR. The sample shows approximately 150,000 distinct CDR3 sequences, approximately 21% of them seen only once. Regarding this clonotype: Its antigen remains unidentified.

This CDR3 is built from 15 residues. V lost 2 bases, J lost 0 bases, and 10 bases lay in between. The specimen was PBMCs or a T cell subset sorted from them (not recorded which). This receptor was obtained from an adult woman who had mild COVID-19 (a few samples of this study predate the infection). Cell type and time point are not known. The V call is TRBV12-3 or TRBV12-4, the J call TRBJ1-1, with D hard to call. CDR3 coding DNA: TGTGCCAGCAGTTTAACAGTCCGTATGAACACTGAAGCTTTCTTT. Amino acid sequence: CASSLTVRMNTEAFF.